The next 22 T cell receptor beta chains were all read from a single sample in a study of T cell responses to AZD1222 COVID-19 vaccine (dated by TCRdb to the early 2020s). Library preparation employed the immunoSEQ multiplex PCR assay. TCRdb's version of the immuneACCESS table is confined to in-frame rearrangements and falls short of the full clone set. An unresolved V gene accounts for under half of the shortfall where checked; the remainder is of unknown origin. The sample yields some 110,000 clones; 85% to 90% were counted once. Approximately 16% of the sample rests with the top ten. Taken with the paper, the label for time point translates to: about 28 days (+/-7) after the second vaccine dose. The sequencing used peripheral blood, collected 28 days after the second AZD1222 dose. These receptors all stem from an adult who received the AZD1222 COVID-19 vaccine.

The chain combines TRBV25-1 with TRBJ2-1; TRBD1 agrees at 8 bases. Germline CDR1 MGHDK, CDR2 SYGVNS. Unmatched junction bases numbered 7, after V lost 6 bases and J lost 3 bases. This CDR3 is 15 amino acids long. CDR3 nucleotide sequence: TGTGCCAGCAGCGAGGGACAGGTTTTCTACAATGAGCAGTTCTTC. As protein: CASSEGQVFYNEQFF.

Here the CDR3 reads CASSHVQGAVENQETQYF. DNA for the CDR3: TGTGCCAGCAGCCATGTACAGGGGGCTGTCGAAAACCAAGAGACCCAGTACTTC. This chain connects TRBV3-1 (or the pseudogene TRBV3-2) to TRBJ2-5; TRBD1 matches 9 bases. This CDR3 region has 18 residues. Germline CDR1 LGHDT, CDR2 YNNKEL (reference sequence). After removal of 3 bases from V and 0 bases from J, the junction contained 11 bases not matched to a gene.

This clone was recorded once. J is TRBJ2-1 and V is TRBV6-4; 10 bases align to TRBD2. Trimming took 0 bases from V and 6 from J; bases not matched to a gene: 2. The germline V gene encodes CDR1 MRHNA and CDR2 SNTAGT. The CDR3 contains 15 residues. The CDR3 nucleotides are TGTGCCAGCAGTGACTCGAGCGGGGGGGCCAATGAGCAGTTCTTC. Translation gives CASSDSSGGANEQFF.

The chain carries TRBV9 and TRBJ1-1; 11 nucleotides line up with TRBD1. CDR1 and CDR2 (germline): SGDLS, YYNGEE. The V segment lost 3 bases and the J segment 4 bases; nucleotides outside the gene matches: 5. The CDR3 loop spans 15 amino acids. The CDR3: CASSGTGGLSTEAFF. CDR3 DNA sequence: TGTGCCAGCAGCGGGACAGGGGGCTTAAGCACTGAAGCTTTCTTT.

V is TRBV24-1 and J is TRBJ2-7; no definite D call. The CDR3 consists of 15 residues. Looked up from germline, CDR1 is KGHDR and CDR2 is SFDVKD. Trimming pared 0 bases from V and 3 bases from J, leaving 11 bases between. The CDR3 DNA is TGTGCCACCAGTGATTTGAGGAGACTTAACTACGAGCAGTACTTC. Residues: CATSDLRRLNYEQYF.

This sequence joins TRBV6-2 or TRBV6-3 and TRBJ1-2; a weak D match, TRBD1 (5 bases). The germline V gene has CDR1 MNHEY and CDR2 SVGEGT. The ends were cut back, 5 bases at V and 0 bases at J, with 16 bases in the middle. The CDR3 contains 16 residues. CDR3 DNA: TGTGCCAGCAGTGGAAGACAGTATCACTCTAACTATGGCTACACCTTC. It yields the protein CASSGRQYHSNYGYTF.

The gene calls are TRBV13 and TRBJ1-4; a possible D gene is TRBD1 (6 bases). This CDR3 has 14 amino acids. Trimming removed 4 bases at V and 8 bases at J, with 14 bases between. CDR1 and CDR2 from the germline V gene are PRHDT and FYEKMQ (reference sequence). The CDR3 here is CASSSTGRREKLFF. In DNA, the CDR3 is TGTGCCAGCAGCTCGACAGGTCGTCGGGAAAAACTGTTTTTT.

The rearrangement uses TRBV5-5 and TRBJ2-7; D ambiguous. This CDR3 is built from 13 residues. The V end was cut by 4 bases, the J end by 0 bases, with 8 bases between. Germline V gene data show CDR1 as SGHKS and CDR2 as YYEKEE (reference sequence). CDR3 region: CASSPLGSYEQYF. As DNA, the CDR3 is TGTGCCAGCAGCCCCCTCGGCTCCTACGAGCAGTACTTC.

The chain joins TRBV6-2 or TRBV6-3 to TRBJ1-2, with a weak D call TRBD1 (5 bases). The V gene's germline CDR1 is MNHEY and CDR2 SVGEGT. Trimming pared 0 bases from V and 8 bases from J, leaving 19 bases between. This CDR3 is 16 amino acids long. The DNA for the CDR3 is TGTGCCAGCAGTTACTCGACTCCTTTACAGGCGGGAGGCTACACCTTC. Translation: CASSYSTPLQAGGYTF.

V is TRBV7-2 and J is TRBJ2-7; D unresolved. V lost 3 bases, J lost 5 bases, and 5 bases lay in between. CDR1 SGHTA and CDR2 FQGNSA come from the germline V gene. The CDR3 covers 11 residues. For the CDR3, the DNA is TGTGCCAGCAGCTTCTTCCACGAGCAGTACTTC. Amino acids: CASSFFHEQYF.

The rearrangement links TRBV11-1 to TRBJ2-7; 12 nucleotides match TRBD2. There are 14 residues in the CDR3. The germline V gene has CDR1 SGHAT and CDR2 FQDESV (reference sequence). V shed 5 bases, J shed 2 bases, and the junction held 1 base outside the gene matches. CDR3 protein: CASSRTSGAYEQYF. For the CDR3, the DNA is TGTGCCAGCAGCCGGACTAGCGGGGCCTACGAGCAGTACTTC. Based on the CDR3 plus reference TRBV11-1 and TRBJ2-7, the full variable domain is EAEVAQSPRYKITEKSQAVAFWCDPISGHATLYWYRQILGQGPELLVQFQDESVVDDSQLPKDRFSAERLKGVDSTLKIQPAELGDSAMYLCASSRTSGAYEQYFGPGTRLTVT.

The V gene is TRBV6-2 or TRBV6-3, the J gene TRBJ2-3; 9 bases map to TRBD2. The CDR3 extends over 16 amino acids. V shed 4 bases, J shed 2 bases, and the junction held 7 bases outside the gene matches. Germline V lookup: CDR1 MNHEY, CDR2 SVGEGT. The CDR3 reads CASSSFLAGITDTQYF. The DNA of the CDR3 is TGTGCCAGCAGTTCTTTCCTAGCGGGGATCACAGATACGCAGTATTTT.

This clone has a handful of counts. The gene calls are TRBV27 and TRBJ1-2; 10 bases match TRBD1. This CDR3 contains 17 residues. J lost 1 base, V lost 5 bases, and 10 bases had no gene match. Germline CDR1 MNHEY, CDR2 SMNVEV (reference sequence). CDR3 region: CASSRNIGTGVNYGYTF. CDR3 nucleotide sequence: TGTGCCAGCAGTCGTAACATCGGGACAGGGGTTAACTATGGCTACACCTTC.

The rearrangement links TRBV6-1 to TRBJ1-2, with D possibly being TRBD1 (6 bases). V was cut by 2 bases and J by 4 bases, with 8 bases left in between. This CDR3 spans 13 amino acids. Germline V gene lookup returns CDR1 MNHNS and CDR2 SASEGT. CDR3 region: CASSETTGYGYTF. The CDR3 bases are TGTGCCAGCAGTGAAACGACAGGCTATGGCTACACCTTC.

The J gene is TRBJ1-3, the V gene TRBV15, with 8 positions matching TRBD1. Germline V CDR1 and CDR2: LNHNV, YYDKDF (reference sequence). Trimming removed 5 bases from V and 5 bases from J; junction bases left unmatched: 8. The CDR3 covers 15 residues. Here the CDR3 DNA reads TGTGCCACCAGCGGACAGGGAAAGGCAAGAAACACCATATATTTT. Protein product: CATSGQGKARNTIYF.

The CDR3 protein is CAITDSFGYTF. The CDR3, as DNA: TGTGCCATCACCGACAGTTTTGGCTACACCTTC. The gene calls are TRBV10-3 and TRBJ1-2; TRBD1 is a possible D gene (5 bases). V was cut by 7 bases and J by 7 bases, with 10 bases left in between. Germline CDR1 ENHRY, CDR2 SYGVKD. The CDR3 runs 11 residues.

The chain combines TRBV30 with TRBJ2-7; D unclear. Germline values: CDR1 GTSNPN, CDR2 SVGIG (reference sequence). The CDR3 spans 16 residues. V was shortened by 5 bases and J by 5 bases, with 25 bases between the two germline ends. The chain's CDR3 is CAWGGLMRSDSNEQYF. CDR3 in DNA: TGTGCCTGGGGCGGTTTGATGAGGTCAGACTCTAACGAGCAGTACTTC.

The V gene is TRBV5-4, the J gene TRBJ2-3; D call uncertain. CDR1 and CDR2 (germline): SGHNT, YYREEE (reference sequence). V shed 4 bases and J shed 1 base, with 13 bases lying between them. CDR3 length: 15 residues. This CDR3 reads CASSPQPLGTDTQYF. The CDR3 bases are TGTGCCAGCAGCCCTCAGCCATTGGGCACAGATACGCAGTATTTT.

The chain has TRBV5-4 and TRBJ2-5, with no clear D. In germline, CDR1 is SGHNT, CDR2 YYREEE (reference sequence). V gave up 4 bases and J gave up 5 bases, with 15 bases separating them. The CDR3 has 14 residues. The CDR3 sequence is CASSRRITEETQYF. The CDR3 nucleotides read TGTGCCAGCAGCCGGAGAATTACGGAGGAGACCCAGTACTTC.

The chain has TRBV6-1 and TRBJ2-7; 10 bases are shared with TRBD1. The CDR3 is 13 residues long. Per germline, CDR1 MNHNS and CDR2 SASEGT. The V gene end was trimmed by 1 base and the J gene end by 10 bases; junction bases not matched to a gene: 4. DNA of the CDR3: TGTGCCAGCAGTGAAGAGACAGGGGGCCCCCAGTACTTC. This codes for CASSEETGGPQYF.

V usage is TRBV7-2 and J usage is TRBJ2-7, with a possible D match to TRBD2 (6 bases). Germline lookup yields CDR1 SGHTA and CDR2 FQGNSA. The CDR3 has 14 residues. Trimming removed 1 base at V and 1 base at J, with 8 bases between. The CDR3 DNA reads TGTGCCAGCAGCTTAGATCGGGGGTCCTACGAGCAGTACTTC. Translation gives CASSLDRGSYEQYF.

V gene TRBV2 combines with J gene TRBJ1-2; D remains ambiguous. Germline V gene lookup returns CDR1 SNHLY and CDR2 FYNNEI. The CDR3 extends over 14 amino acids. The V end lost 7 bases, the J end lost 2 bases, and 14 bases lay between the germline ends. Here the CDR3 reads CASKQSQQNYGYTF. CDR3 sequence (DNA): TGTGCCAGCAAACAATCCCAACAAAACTATGGCTACACCTTC.